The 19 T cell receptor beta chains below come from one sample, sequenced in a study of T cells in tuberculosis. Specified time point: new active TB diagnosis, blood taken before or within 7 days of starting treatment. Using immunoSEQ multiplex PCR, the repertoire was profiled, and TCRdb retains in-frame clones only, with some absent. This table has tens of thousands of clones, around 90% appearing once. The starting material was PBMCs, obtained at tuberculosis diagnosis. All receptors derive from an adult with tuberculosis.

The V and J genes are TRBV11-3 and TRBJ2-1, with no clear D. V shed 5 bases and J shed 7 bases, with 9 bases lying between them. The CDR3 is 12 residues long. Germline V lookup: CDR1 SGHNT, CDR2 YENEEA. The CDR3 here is CASSLLGNEQFF. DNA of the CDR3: TGTGCCAGCAGCCTCCTCGGGAATGAGCAGTTCTTC.

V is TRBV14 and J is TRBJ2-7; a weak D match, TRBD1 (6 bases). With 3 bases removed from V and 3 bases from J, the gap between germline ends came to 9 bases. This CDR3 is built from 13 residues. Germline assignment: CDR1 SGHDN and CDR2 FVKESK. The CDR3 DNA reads TGTGCCAGCAGCCATCCAGGGGTCTACGAGCAGTACTTC. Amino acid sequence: CASSHPGVYEQYF. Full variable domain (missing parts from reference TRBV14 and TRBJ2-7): EAGVTQFPSHSVIEKGQTVTLRCDPISGHDNLYWYRRVMGKEIKFLLHFVKESKQDESGMPNNRFLAERTGGTYSTLKVQPAELEDSGVYFCASSHPGVYEQYFGPGTRLTVT.

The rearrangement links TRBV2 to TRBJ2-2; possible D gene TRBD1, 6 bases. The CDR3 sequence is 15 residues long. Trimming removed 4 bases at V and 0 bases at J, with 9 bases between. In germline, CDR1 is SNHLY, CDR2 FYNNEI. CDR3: CASSAGTTNTGELFF. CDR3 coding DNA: TGTGCCAGCAGTGCCGGGACAACGAACACCGGGGAGCTGTTTTTT.

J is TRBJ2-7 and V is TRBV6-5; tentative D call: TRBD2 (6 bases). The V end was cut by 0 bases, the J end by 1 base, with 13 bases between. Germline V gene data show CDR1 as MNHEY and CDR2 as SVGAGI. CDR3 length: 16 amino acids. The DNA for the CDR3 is TGTGCCAGCAGTTACTCTTCCGGGAGAGGATCCTACGAGCAGTACTTC. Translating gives CASSYSSGRGSYEQYF.

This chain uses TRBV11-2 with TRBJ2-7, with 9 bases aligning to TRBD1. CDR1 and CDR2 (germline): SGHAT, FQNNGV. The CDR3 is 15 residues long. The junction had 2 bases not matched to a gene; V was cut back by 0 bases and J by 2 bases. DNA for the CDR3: TGTGCCAGCAGCTTAGAAACAGGGGGCCCCTACGAGCAGTACTTC. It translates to CASSLETGGPYEQYF.

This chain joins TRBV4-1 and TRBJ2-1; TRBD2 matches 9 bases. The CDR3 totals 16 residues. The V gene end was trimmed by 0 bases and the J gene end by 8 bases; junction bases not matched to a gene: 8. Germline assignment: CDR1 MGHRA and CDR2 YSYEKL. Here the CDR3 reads CASSQEPASGKDEQFF. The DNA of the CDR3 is TGCGCCAGCAGCCAAGAGCCGGCTAGCGGGAAGGATGAGCAGTTCTTC.

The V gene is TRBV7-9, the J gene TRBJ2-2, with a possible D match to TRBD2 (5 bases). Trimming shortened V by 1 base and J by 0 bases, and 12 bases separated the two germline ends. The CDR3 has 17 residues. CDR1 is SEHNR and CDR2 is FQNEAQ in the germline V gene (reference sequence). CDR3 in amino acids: CASSLDGGGSNTGELFF. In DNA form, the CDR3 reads TGTGCCAGCAGCTTAGACGGTGGAGGATCGAACACCGGGGAGCTGTTTTTT.

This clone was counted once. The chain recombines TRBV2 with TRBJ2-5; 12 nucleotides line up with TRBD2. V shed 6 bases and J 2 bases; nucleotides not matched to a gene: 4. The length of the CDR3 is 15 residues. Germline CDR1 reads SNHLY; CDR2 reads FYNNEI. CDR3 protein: CASRRLAGVQETQYF. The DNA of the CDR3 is TGTGCCAGCAGGAGACTAGCGGGAGTGCAAGAGACCCAGTACTTC.

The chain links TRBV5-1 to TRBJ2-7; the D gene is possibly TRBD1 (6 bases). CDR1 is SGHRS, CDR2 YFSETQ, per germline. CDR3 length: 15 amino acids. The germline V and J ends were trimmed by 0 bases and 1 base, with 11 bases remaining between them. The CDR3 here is CASSLGGQSSYEQYF. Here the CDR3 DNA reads TGCGCCAGCAGCTTGGGCGGACAGTCGTCCTACGAGCAGTACTTC.

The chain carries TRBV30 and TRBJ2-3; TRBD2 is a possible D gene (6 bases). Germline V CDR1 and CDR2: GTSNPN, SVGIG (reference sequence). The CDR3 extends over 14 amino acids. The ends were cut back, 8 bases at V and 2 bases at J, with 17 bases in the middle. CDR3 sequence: CAVAGGKITDTQYF. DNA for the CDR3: TGTGCCGTCGCGGGCGGGAAGATCACAGATACGCAGTATTTT. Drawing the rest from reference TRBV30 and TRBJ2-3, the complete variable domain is SQTIHQWPATLVQPVGSPLSLECTVEGTSNPNLYWYRQAAGRGLQLLFYSVGIGQISSEVPQNLSASRPQDRQFILSSKKLLLSDSGFYLCAVAGGKITDTQYFGPGTRLTVL.

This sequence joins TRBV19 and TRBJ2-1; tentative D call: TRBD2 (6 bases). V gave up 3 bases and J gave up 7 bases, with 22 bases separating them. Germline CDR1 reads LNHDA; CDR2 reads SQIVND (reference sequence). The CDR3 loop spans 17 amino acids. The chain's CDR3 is CASSMGQDGGLLNEQFF. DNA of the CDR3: TGTGCCAGTAGTATGGGGCAAGACGGGGGTTTGCTAAATGAGCAGTTCTTC.

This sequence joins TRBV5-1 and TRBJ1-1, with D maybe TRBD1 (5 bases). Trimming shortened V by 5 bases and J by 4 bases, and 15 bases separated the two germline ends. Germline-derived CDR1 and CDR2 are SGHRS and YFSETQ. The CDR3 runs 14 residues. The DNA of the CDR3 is TGCGCCAGCAGGTACAGTTCCGGGGGCACTGAAGCTTTCTTT. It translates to CASRYSSGGTEAFF.

The CDR3 nucleotides are TGTGCCAGCAGCTCGGCGGGTGGCCCCGAGCAGTACTTC. It codes for CASSSAGGPEQYF. This chain links TRBV7-2 with TRBJ2-7; maybe TRBD2 (5 bases). Deletions cut 4 bases from V and 6 bases from J, with 13 bases between. Germline CDR1 and CDR2: SGHTA and FQGNSA. This CDR3 contains 13 residues.

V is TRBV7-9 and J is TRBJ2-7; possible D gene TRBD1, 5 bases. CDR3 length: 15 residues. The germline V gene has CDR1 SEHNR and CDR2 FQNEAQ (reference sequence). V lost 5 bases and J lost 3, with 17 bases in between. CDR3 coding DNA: TGTGCCAGCAGCCGCCTGGGGCTGGGTGGCTACGAGCAGTACTTC. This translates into CASSRLGLGGYEQYF.

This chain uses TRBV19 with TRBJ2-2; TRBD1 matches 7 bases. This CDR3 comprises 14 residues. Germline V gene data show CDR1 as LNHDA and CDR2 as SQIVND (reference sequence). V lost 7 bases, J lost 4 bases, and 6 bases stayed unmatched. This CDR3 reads CASKDRITTGELFF. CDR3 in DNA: TGTGCCAGTAAGGACAGGATTACCACCGGGGAGCTGTTTTTT.

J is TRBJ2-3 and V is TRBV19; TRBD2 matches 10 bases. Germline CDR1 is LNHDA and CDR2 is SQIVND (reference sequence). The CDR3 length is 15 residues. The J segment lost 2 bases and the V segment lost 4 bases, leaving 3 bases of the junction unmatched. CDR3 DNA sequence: TGTGCCAGTAGTACAGGACTAGCGGCCACAGATACGCAGTATTTT. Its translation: CASSTGLAATDTQYF.

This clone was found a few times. The CDR3 is CASRRDYSNQPQHF. CDR3 DNA: TGTGCCAGTAGGAGGGACTATAGCAATCAGCCCCAGCATTTT. This chain joins TRBV19 and TRBJ1-5; TRBD1 is a possible D gene (5 bases). V gave up 6 bases and J gave up 0 bases, with 9 bases separating them. CDR1 LNHDA and CDR2 SQIVND come from the germline V gene (reference sequence). The CDR3 extends over 14 amino acids. The complete variable domain, with remaining parts taken from reference TRBV19 and TRBJ1-5, reads DGGITQSPKYLFRKEGQNVTLSCEQNLNHDAMYWYRQDPGQGLRLIYYSQIVNDFQKGDIAEGYSVSREKKESFPLTVTSAQKNPTAFYLCASRRDYSNQPQHFGDGTRLSIL.

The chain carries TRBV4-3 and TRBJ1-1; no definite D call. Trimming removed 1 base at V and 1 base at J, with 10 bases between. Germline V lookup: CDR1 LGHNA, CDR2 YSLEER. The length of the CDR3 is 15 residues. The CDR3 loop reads CASSQAVLGNTEAFF. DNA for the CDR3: TGCGCCAGCAGCCAAGCCGTTCTCGGGAACACTGAAGCTTTCTTT.

The CDR3 sequence: CAWSVVRGKAFF. CDR3 sequence (DNA): TGTGCCTGGAGTGTCGTTAGGGGGAAAGCTTTCTTT. This chain links TRBV30 with TRBJ1-1; TRBD1 might be the D (6 bases). Deletions cut 0 bases from V and 9 bases from J, with 11 bases between. The CDR3 has 12 amino acids. CDR1 and CDR2 from the germline V gene are GTSNPN and SVGIG (reference sequence).